This T cell receptor (beta chain) was sequenced for a study of PD-1 blockade in mismatch repair-deficient tumors. Study-wide background: Patients had over ten mismatch repair-deficient cancer types and were previously treated and progressing. Study findings and constraints: Tumor-resident clones, often absent from pretreatment blood, expanded after pembrolizumab and then contracted.

TCRdb's copy holds only in-frame clones and misses some; the assay was immunoSEQ multiplex PCR. In the table there are more than 40,000 clones, around four fifths of which are singletons. Points on this clone: Its antigen is unknown.

Germline CDR1 is LNHDA and CDR2 is SQIVND (reference sequence). This CDR3 region has 15 residues. The V gene lost 1 base and the J gene lost 3 bases, with 10 bases spanning the gap. The receptor was derived from an adult with mismatch repair-deficient cancer. The specimen was peripheral blood, collected 4 weeks after starting pembrolizumab. The chain carries TRBV19 and TRBJ2-1; D possibly corresponds to TRBD2 (7 bases). DNA of the CDR3: TGTGCCAGTAGTATAGGGAGGGGGGGCTACAATGAGCAGTTCTTC. Its translation is CASSIGRGGYNEQFF.